This T cell receptor beta chain was captured in a study of blood T cell repertoires in COVID-19. As for the study in general: There were acute and convalescent COVID-19 samples, and they came from the United States, Italy and Spain. PBMCs, B-cell-depleted T cells, or T cells were the source of the cDNA or gDNA that made up the material.

Per the study methods: Nucleated cell counts were estimated from reference gene primer amplification. TCRdb keeps only in-frame clones here, not all; method: immunoSEQ multiplex PCR. D and trimming come from the DNA, and the V and J calls and clone size come from that table. Here the sample spans roughly 20,000 clones, about 91% being singletons. This receptor was taken from a man aged 65 to 79 with active COVID-19. Sample: peripheral blood.

CDR3 in DNA: TGTGCCAGCAGCTCCCTGTCCCGCGGGAATGAGCAGTTCTTC. It is translated as CASSSLSRGNEQFF. The chain recombines TRBV7-8 with TRBJ2-1; TRBD2 might be the D (5 bases). Germline CDR1 is SGHVS and CDR2 is FQNEAQ. Between the trimmed V and J ends, which lost 4 bases and 7 bases, there was a span of 14 bases. This CDR3 spans 14 amino acids.